This is a list of T cell receptor beta chains from one sample in a study of T cells in Graves' hyperthyroidism and ophthalmopathy. TCRdb analysed the multiplex PCR reads with MiXCR anew, one entry per CDR3 protein. The table shows about 290,000 distinct CDR3 sequences, with about an eighth occurring only once. The material sequenced was blood. These receptors were taken from a woman aged 25 to 45 with Graves' hyperthyroidism that later progressed to Graves' ophthalmopathy. The CDR3 runs from the conserved cysteine through the conserved F or W. The order of the fields is clone size, J gene, V gene, D gene, CDR3 DNA, CDR3 protein. The D gene is left open where the match is weak. Clone size appears in some rows only: once, few, many, or a class for an expanded clone.

many TRBJ2-7 TRBV28 TRBD1 TGTGCCAGCAGTTTAACAGGGGGACCCGTCTACGAGCAGTACTTC CASSLTGGPVYEQYF
many TRBJ2-1 TRBV27 TRBD2 TGTGCCAGCAGTTTAGCTGCTAGCGGGAACAATGAGCAGTTCTTC CASSLAASGNNEQFF
NA TRBJ2-3 TRBV4-1 NA TGCGCCAGCAGCCAAGAAATGAGAGCAGTACCTAGCACAGATACGCAGTATTTT CASSQEMRAVPSTDTQYF
many TRBJ2-1 TRBV11-3 NA TGTGCCAGCAGCTTAGTACTCCCCAGGGGAGGTGAGCAGTTCTTC CASSLVLPRGGEQFF
many TRBJ2-1 TRBV7-3 TRBD2 TGTGCCAGCGGGGTGGGGGGAGGGCCTGGGAATGAGCAGTTCTTC CASGVGGGPGNEQFF
NA TRBJ1-2 TRBV2 NA TGTGCCAGCAGTGCTTCAGGGATGTATGGCTACACCTTC CASSASGMYGYTF
NA TRBJ2-3 TRBV5-1 TRBD2 TGCGCCAGCAGCTTGGCGGGGGGGGCGGTCACAGATACGCAGTATTTT CASSLAGGAVTDTQYF
many TRBJ2-1 TRBV7-8 NA TGTGCCAGCAGCTTCGGGATCTCCTACAATGAGCAGTTCTTC CASSFGISYNEQFF
NA TRBJ2-5 TRBV12-3/TRBV12-4 TRBD2 TGTGCCAGCAGTTTGGGAGAGCGGGAGGCAGAGACCCAGTACTTC CASSLGEREAETQYF
many TRBJ2-2 TRBV7-9 TRBD2 TGTGCCAGCAGCCCCCTCATGGCGGGGGTACGCGGGGAGCTGTTTTTT CASSPLMAGVRGELFF
many TRBJ1-2 TRBV27 NA TGTGCCAGCAGCCTAATGAACTATGGCTACACCTTC CASSLMNYGYTF
many TRBJ1-2 TRBV4-1 TRBD1 TGCGCCAGCAGCCAAGTTTCGGGGGACAGAAAAAGCTACGGTGGCTACACCTTC CASSQVSGDRKSYGGYTF
many TRBJ2-7 TRBV6-2/TRBV6-3 TRBD2 TGTGCCAGCAGTTACGGGCTAGCGGCAAGCGAGCAGTACTTC CASSYGLAASEQYF
many TRBJ1-2 TRBV6-5 NA TGTGCCAGCAGTTACTACATGGCGTCCTATGGCTACACCTTC CASSYYMASYGYTF
many TRBJ1-1 TRBV29-1 NA TGCAGCGTTGAGGCGCAGGGGAACACTGAAGCTTTCTTT CSVEAQGNTEAFF
many TRBJ2-1 TRBV14 NA TGTGCCAGCGGCCATTGGGATTCCTACAATGAGCAGTTCTTC CASGHWDSYNEQFF
few TRBJ2-1 TRBV29-1 NA TGCAGCGTTGAAGATTTGGGAAATTCCTACAATGAGCAGTTCTTC CSVEDLGNSYNEQFF
few TRBJ1-1 TRBV9 NA TGTGCCAGCAGCGAGGGGATAACGGGGGGCGCTGAAGCTTTCTTT CASSEGITGGAEAFF
NA TRBJ1-6 TRBV4-2 NA TGTGCCAGCAGCCAACTGTCAGGGCAAAATTCACCCCTCCACTTT CASSQLSGQNSPLHF
many TRBJ2-2 TRBV28 NA TGTGCCAGCACCAACCGGGTTTCAAAGGCCGGGGAGCTGTTTTTT CASTNRVSKAGELFF
many TRBJ2-1 TRBV27 NA TGTGCCAGCAGTTTACTGGGTTACAATGAGCAGTTCTTC CASSLLGYNEQFF
NA TRBJ2-3 TRBV12-3/TRBV12-4 NA TGTGCCAGCAGTTTATCTCGGGGTTACACAGATACGCAGTATTTT CASSLSRGYTDTQYF
few TRBJ2-2 TRBV19 TRBD2 TGTGCCAGCACCGGACTAGCGGGAGCTACCGGGGAGCTGTTTTTT CASTGLAGATGELFF
few TRBJ1-2 TRBV5-1 TRBD1 TGCGCCAGCAGCACGGGACAGCGGGATTACACCTTC CASSTGQRDYTF
many TRBJ1-4 TRBV6-5 TRBD1 TGTGCCAGCAGTTACCTTACGAAGGGGGCGGGTGAAAAACTGTTTTTT CASSYLTKGAGEKLFF
many TRBJ2-7 TRBV30 TRBD1 TGTGCCTGGGTATCGGCCCGCGGACAGGGGTTCTCCTACGAGCAGTACTTC CAWVSARGQGFSYEQYF
many TRBJ2-7 TRBV9 TRBD2 TGTGCCAGCAGCCGCGCTAGCGGGACCTACGAGCAGTACTTC CASSRASGTYEQYF
many TRBJ2-5 TRBV20-1 NA TGCAGTGCTCCCCCCGCCGACAGGCTAGAGACCCAGTACTTC CSAPPADRLETQYF
NA TRBJ2-1 TRBV4-2 NA TGTGCCAGCAGCCAGGCGCACAGCTCCTACAATGAGCAGTTCTTC CASSQAHSSYNEQFF
many TRBJ1-6 TRBV7-8 NA TGTGCCAGCAGCTTAGTTCTTAGGGGATATAATTCACCCCTCCACTTT CASSLVLRGYNSPLHF
many TRBJ2-7 TRBV12-3/TRBV12-4 NA TGTGCCAGCAGCAGACCGGGACAACCGAACGAGCAGTACTTC CASSRPGQPNEQYF
NA TRBJ2-7 TRBV19 NA TGTGCCAGTAGTACGGCCCTCCTACTAGCAGAAAGTACCTACGAGCAGTACTTC CASSTALLLAESTYEQYF
few TRBJ2-3 TRBV4-2 NA TGTGCCAGCAGCCAAGGGTCAACCCTGGGCACAGATACGCAGTATTTT CASSQGSTLGTDTQYF
many TRBJ1-5 TRBV18 NA TGTGCCAGCCACGGGACGAGGGATCAGCCCCAGCATTTT CASHGTRDQPQHF
many TRBJ2-3 TRBV27 TRBD2 TGTGCCAGCAGGCCCCTAGGACTAGCGGGAGGGAACACAGATACGCAGTATTTT CASRPLGLAGGNTDTQYF
many TRBJ2-7 TRBV12-3/TRBV12-4 NA TGTGCCAGCAGGAAGAGAGACGATAGCTCCTACGAGCAGTACTTC CASRKRDDSSYEQYF
many TRBJ2-7 TRBV10-3 TRBD2 TGTGCCATCAGTGTGACAAGCGGGAGCGTTACTTACGAGCAGTACTTC CAISVTSGSVTYEQYF
many TRBJ2-7 TRBV7-8 TRBD1 TGTGCCAGCAGCTCCGGACAGGGGGCGGGGATTCGCGAGCAGTACTTC CASSSGQGAGIREQYF
NA TRBJ2-7 TRBV28 TRBD1 TGTGCCAGCAGTTTTAAGGGGGACAGCTCCTACGAGCAGTACTTC CASSFKGDSSYEQYF
NA TRBJ1-2 TRBV9 NA TGTGCCAGCAGCTATGCTAGAGACCGGGACGCGAGGGAAGGCTACACCTTC CASSYARDRDAREGYTF
many TRBJ2-7 TRBV30 TRBD1 TGTGCCTGGAGTGCGGGACAGACCGTCTACGAGCAGTACTTC CAWSAGQTVYEQYF
NA TRBJ1-1 TRBV19 NA TGTGCCAGTAGGACGGGGTGGAGAGCTTTCTTT CASRTGWRAFF
many TRBJ2-3 TRBV7-6 NA TGTGCCAGCAGCTCCATGGGGGATACGCAGTATTTT CASSSMGDTQYF
many TRBJ1-6 TRBV19 NA TGTGCCAGTAGTCTCCTGGGGCCAGGTTCACCCCTCCACTTT CASSLLGPGSPLHF
many TRBJ2-3 TRBV6-2/TRBV6-3 NA TGTGCCAGCAGTCGCGACTCCCTCGATACGCAGTATTTT CASSRDSLDTQYF
NA TRBJ1-1 TRBV11-2 NA TGTGCCAGCAGCTTAGAGGCCAGCACTGAAGCTTTCTTT CASSLEASTEAFF
many TRBJ2-3 TRBV28 NA TGTGCCAGCACCCTTAGCACCGAGGCTCCAGATACGCAGTATTTT CASTLSTEAPDTQYF
many TRBJ2-7 TRBV10-3 TRBD1 TGTGCCATCAGCTGGGACAGTCGGGGCTACGAGCAGTACTTC CAISWDSRGYEQYF
NA TRBJ2-5 TRBV20-1 TRBD2 TGCAGTGCTGGGGGACTAGCGGGAGGGCTCGATGAGACCCAGTACTTC CSAGGLAGGLDETQYF
few TRBJ2-7 TRBV5-5 NA TGTGCCAGCAGCCGGTGGTCCTACGAGCAGTACTTC CASSRWSYEQYF
many TRBJ1-5 TRBV28 NA TGTGCCAGCAGTCGGCTGGAGCCCCAGCATTTT CASSRLEPQHF
many TRBJ1-1 TRBV2 NA TGTGCCAGCAGTTGGACATATCAAACCTCGAACACTGAAGCTTTCTTT CASSWTYQTSNTEAFF
many TRBJ2-7 TRBV29-1 NA TGCAGCGTTGAAGGTCAGGGTGACGAGCAGTACTTC CSVEGQGDEQYF
few TRBJ1-6 TRBV10-3 NA TGTGCCATCAGTGTCGGTAGTAAAAATTCACCCCTCCACTTT CAISVGSKNSPLHF
many TRBJ2-1 TRBV7-9 TRBD2 TGTGCCAGCAGCTCCAGCCCCCTAGCGGGAGGGGCGGAGCAGTTCTTC CASSSSPLAGGAEQFF
many TRBJ2-3 TRBV11-2 NA TGTGCCAGCAGCTTAGAGGGAGCGGGCACAGATACGCAGTATTTT CASSLEGAGTDTQYF
many TRBJ1-2 TRBV29-1 TRBD1 TGCAGCGTTGACCCCCCGCAACAGGGGAACTATGGCTACACCTTC CSVDPPQQGNYGYTF
many TRBJ1-1 TRBV20-1 NA TGCAGTGCCCAAGGGGGGGGGAGCACTGAAGCTTTCTTT CSAQGGGSTEAFF
many TRBJ2-1 TRBV20-1 NA TGCAGTGCTGCCCGAGGGAATGAGCAGTTCTTC CSAARGNEQFF